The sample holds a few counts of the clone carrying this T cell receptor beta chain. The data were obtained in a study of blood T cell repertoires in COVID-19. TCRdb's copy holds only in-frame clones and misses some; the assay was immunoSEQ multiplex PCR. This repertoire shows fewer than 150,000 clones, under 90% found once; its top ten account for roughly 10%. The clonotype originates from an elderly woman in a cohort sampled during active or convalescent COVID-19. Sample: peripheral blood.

For the CDR3, the DNA is TGTGCCAGCAGCAAAGGGACAGGGCATTCACCCCTCCACTTT. Protein product: CASSKGTGHSPLHF. The V and J genes are TRBV13 and TRBJ1-6; 9 nucleotides agree with TRBD1. V lost 5 bases and J lost 8; bases outside the gene matches: 4. Germline-derived CDR1 and CDR2 are PRHDT and FYEKMQ (reference sequence). The CDR3 covers 14 residues.